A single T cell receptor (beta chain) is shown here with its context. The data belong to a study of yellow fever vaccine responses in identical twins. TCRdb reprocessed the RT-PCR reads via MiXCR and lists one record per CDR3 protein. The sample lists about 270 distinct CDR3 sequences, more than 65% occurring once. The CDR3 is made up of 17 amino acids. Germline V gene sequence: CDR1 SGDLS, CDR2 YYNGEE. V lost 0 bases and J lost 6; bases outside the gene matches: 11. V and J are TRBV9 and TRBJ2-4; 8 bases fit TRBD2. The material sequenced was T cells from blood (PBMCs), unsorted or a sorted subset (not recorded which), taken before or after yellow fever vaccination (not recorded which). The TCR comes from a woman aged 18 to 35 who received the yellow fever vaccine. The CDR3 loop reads CASSVEGLARSGNIQYF. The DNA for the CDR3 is TGTGCCAGCAGCGTAGAAGGACTAGCCCGTTCGGGAAACATTCAGTACTTC.